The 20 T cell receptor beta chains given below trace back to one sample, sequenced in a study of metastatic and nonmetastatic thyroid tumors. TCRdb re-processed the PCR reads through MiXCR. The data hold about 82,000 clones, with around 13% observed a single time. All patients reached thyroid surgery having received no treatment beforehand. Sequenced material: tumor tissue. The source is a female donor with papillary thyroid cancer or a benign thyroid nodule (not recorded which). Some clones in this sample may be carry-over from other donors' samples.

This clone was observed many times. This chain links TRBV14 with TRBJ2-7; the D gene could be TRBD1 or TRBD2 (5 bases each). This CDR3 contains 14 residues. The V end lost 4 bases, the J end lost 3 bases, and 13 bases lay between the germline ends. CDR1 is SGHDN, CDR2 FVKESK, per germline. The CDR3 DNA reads TGTGCCAGCAGCCCCCACGGGGCGGGCTACGAGCAGTACTTC. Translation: CASSPHGAGYEQYF. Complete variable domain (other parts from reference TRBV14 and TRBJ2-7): EAGVTQFPSHSVIEKGQTVTLRCDPISGHDNLYWYRRVMGKEIKFLLHFVKESKQDESGMPNNRFLAERTGGTYSTLKVQPAELEDSGVYFCASSPHGAGYEQYFGPGTRLTVT.

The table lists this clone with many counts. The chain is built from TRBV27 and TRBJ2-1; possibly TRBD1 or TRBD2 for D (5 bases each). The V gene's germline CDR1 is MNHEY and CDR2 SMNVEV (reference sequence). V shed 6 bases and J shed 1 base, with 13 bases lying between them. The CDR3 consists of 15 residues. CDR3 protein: CASSHLGTSYNEQFF. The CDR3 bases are TGTGCCAGCAGCCACCTTGGGACGTCCTACAATGAGCAGTTCTTC.

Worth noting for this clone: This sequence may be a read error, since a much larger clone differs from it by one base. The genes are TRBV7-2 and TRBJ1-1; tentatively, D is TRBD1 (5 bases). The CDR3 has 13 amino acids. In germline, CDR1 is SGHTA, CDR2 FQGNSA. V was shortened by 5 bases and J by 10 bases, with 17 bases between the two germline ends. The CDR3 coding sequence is TGTGCCAGCAGCCCACCGCCGGGGGACGGAGCTTTCTTT. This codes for CASSPPPGDGAFF. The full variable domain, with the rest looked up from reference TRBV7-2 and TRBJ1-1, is GAGVSQSPSNKVTEKGKDVELRCDPISGHTALYWYRQSLGQGLEFLIYFQGNSAPDKSGLPSDRFSAERTGGSVSTLTIQRTQQEDSAVYLCASSPPPGDGAFFGQGTRLTVV.

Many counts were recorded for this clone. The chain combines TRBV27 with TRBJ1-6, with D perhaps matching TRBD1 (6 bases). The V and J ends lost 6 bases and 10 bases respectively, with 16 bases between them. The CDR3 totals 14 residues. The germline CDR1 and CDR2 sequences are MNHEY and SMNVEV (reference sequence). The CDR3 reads CASSRTGAQSPLHF. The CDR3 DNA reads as TGTGCCAGCAGCCGTACGGGGGCCCAGTCACCCCTCCACTTT.

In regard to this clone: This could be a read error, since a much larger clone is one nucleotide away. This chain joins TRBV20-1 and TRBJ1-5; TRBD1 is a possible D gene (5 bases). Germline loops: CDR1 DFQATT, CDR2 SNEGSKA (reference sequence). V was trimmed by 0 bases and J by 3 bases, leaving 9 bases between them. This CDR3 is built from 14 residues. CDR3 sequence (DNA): TGCAGTGCTAGAGATGGGGGGGTCAATCAGCCCCAGCATTTT. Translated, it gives CSARDGGVNQPQHF.

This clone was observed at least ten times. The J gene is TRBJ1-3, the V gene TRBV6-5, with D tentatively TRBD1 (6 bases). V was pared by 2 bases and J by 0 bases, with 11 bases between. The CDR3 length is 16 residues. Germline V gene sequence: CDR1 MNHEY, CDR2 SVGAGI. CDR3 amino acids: CASSYTSGVSGNTIYF. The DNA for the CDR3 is TGTGCCAGCAGTTACACCTCAGGGGTCTCTGGAAACACCATATATTTT.

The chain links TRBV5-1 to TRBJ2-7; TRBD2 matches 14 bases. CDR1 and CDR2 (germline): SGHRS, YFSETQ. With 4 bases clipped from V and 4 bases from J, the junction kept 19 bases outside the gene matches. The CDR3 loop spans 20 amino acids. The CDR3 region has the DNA TGCGCCAGCAGCACCTTAAGGATCTCGGGACTAGCGGGAGTCGTATACGAGCAGTACTTC. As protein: CASSTLRISGLAGVVYEQYF. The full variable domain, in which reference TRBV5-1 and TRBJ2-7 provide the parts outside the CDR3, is KAGVTQTPRYLIKTRGQQVTLSCSPISGHRSVSWYQQTPGQGLQFLFEYFSETQRNKGNFPGRFSGRQFSNSRSEMNVSTLELGDSALYLCASSTLRISGLAGVVYEQYFGPGTRLTVT.

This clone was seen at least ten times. The CDR3 loop is CASSPRGGDRGYTF. In DNA form, the CDR3 reads TGTGCCAGTAGTCCTAGGGGCGGGGATCGTGGCTACACCTTC. The V call is TRBV19, the J call TRBJ1-2; D may be TRBD1 (5 bases). V lost 5 bases and J 7 bases, leaving 17 bases between the germline ends. This CDR3 is built from 14 residues. The germline V gene encodes CDR1 LNHDA and CDR2 SQIVND (reference sequence).

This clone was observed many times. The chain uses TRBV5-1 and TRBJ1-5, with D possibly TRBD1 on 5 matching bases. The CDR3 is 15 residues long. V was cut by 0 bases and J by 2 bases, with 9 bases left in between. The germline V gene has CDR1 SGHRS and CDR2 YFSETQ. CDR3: CASSLDGAGNQPQHF. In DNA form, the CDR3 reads TGCGCCAGCAGCTTGGACGGGGCCGGCAATCAGCCCCAGCATTTT.

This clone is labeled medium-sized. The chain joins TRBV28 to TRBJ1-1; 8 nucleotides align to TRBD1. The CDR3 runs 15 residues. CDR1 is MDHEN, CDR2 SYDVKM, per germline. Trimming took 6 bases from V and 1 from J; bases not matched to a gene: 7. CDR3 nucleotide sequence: TGTGCCAGCAGGGTAGGGACAGGCCAGAACACTGAAGCTTTCTTT. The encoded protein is CASRVGTGQNTEAFF.

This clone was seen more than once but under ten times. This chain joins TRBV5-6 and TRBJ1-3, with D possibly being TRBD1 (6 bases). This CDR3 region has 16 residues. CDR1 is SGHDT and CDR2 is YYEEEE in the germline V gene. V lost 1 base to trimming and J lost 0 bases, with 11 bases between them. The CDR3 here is CASSLSGHYSGNTIYF. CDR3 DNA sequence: TGTGCCAGCAGCTTGTCGGGACATTACTCTGGAAACACCATATATTTT.

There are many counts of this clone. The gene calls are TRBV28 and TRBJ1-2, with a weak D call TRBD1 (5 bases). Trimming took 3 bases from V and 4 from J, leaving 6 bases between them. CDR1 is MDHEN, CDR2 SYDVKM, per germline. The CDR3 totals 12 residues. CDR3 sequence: CASSFQGYGYTF. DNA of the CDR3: TGTGCCAGCAGTTTCCAGGGCTATGGCTACACCTTC.

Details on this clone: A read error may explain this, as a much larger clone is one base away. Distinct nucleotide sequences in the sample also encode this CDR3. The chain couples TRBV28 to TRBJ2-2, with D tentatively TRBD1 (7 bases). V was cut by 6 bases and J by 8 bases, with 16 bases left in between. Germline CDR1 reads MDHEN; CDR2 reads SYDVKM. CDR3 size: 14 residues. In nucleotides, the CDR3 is TGTGCCAGCAGCCGTGCAGGGGGAGGAGGGGAGCTGTTTTTT. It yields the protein CASSRAGGGGELFF.

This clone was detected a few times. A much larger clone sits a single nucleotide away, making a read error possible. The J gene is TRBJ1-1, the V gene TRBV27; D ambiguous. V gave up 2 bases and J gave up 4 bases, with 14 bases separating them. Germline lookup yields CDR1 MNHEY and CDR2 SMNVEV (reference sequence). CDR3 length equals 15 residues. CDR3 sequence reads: CASSLLGGEGTEAFF. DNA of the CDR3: TGTGCCAGCAGTTTACTGGGCGGAGAGGGCACTGAAGCTTTCTTT.

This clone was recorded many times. CDR3 amino acids: CASSVSGTGGAGYTF. The CDR3, as DNA: TGCGCCAGCAGCGTATCCGGGACAGGGGGCGCGGGCTACACCTTC. The chain combines TRBV5-1 with TRBJ1-2; 12 bases fit TRBD1. The CDR3 spans 15 residues. Per the germline V gene, CDR1 is SGHRS and CDR2 is YFSETQ. After removal of 4 bases from V and 8 bases from J, the junction contained 9 bases not matched to a gene. Supplemented by reference TRBV5-1 and TRBJ1-2, the full variable domain reads KAGVTQTPRYLIKTRGQQVTLSCSPISGHRSVSWYQQTPGQGLQFLFEYFSETQRNKGNFPGRFSGRQFSNSRSEMNVSTLELGDSALYLCASSVSGTGGAGYTFGSGTRLTVV.

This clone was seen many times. The DNA for the CDR3 is TGTGCCAGCAGCTCCTCACCGCAGGGCGGGAGGACTATCTACGAGCAGTACTTC. This gives the protein CASSSSPQGGRTIYEQYF. The chain links TRBV11-3 to TRBJ2-7; 8 positions match TRBD2. Germline assignment: CDR1 SGHNT and CDR2 YENEEA. The CDR3 totals 18 residues. Trimming at V came to 4 bases and at J to 3 bases, leaving 17 bases not matched to a gene.

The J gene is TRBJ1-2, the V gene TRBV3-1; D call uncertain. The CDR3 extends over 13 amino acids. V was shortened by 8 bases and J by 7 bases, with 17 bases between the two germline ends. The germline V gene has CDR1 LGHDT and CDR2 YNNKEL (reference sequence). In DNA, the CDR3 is TGTGCCAGCTGGGCCGGGGAAGAGGCTGGCTACACCTTC. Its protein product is CASWAGEEAGYTF. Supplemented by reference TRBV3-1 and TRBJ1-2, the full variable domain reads DTAVSQTPKYLVTQMGNDKSIKCEQNLGHDTMYWYKQDSKKFLKIMFSYNNKELIINETVPNRFSPKSPDKAHLNLHINSLELGDSAVYFCASWAGEEAGYTFGSGTRLTVV.

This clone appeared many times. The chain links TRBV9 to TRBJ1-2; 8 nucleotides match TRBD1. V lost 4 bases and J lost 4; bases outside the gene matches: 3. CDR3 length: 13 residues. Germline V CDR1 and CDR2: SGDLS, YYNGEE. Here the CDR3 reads CASSPGTGYGYTF. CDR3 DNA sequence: TGTGCCAGCAGCCCCGGGACAGGCTATGGCTACACCTTC.

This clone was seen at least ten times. CDR3 protein: CASGRRNEQFF. CDR3 sequence (DNA): TGTGCCAGCGGGCGTCGGAATGAGCAGTTCTTC. J is TRBJ2-1 and V is TRBV12-3 or TRBV12-4; no clear D gene. The CDR3 consists of 11 residues. The germline V and J ends were trimmed by 8 bases and 7 bases, with 9 bases remaining between them.

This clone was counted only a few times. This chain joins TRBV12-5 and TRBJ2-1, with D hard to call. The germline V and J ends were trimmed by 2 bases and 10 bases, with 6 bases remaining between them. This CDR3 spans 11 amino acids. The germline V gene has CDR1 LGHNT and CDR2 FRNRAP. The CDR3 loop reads CASGLTVEQFF. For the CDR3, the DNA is TGTGCTAGTGGTTTGACCGTAGAGCAGTTCTTC. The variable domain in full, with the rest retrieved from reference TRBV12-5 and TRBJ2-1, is DARVTQTPRHKVTEMGQEVTMRCQPILGHNTVFWYRQTMMQGLELLAYFRNRAPLDDSGMPKDRFSAEMPDATLATLKIQPSEPRDSAVYFCASGLTVEQFFGPGTRLTVL.